This record covers a single T cell receptor (beta chain). The antigen it binds to is not known. Base qualities were left out, and no much larger clone turns up one base away. The data are from a study of blood T cell repertoires in COVID-19 (TCRdb year 2020). In terms of the full investigation: Collaborator samples came from the United States, Italy and Spain and covered acute and convalescent phases of COVID-19. The material from the prospective study consisted of cDNA or gDNA derived from T cells, B-cell-depleted T cells, or PBMCs. Where HLA class I and class II types were available, the types were taken from metadata supplied by the sample provider, not from assay-based typing. The samples were drawn from two sources: the first 160 participants of the ongoing ImmuneRACE study, and 950 to 1,500 subjects contributed by 6 global collaborators. Sample metadata almost always included a de-identified subject ID, COVID-19 status, age in years and sex. The repertoires were released in a freely available public database intended as a resource for research on the immune response to SARS-CoV-2. Subjects who had been exposed to COVID-19, were actively infected with it, or had recovered from it provided the deeply sampled blood TCRbeta repertoires that made up the dataset.

The immunoSEQ Assay, a bias-controlled multiplex PCR, was used to amplify TCRbeta CDR3 regions from genomic DNA. As for the authors' bioinformatics: Nucleated cell counts per sample were estimated from amplification of reference gene primers within the assay. To quantify the absolute abundance of each unique TCRbeta CDR3 rearrangement, sequence reads were collapsed and filtered. For each sample, productive Simpson clonality was calculated as the square root of Simpson's diversity index over productive rearrangements. TCRdb limited this immuneACCESS table to in-frame rearrangements with V and J called. A share of clones is missing; checked studies link under half to unresolved V genes, and the rest is unexplained. Clone size and V and J calls were adopted from that table, with D and trimming inferred from the DNA. The sample profile shows a few hundred thousand clones; roughly four fifths of them were found once. The biggest ten clones account for around 3.5% of the sample.

The investigation overall reported the following: How much clinical and demographic metadata was included differed by source and by participant, and the metadata was provided uncurated.

V trim: 4 bases; J trim: 1 base; unmatched bases: 5. From cysteine to phenylalanine, the CDR3 is 16 amino acids long. Of the read, only the CDR3 DNA is kept; its 48 bases are in frame from base 1. Based on the germline V gene, the CDR1 and CDR2 sequences are SGHVS and FQNEAQ. Participants in the prospective study were enrolled through a virtual design, were aged about 18 to 90 years, and lived in 24 United States geographic areas. In the prospective study, participants were assigned to cohorts based on the clinical history participants reported in a screening survey and a study questionnaire. Recovered participants in ImmuneRACE Cohort 3 were defined as having two consecutive negative NP/OP PCR tests, clearance from a healthcare professional, or resolution of symptoms. Mobile phlebotomists in the prospective study collected whole blood, serum and a nasopharyngeal or oropharyngeal swab from every participant. Additional blood draws and questionnaires over a 2-month period could optionally be provided by prospective study participants. Before DNA extraction, blood samples from the prospective study were shipped at room temperature or frozen.

The chain links TRBV7-8 with TRBJ2-5, with 11 bases matching TRBD2. The sample consisted of PBMCs or T cells enriched from blood (not recorded which). The TCR sequence derives from a man aged 50-59 years who had recovered from COVID-19. The nucleotides are TGTGCCAGCAGCTCAGTGGGACTAGCGGCCCAAGAGACCCAGTACTTC. The encoded protein is CASSSVGLAAQETQYF.